The present entry profiles one TCR beta chain with its context. This clone was counted between two and nine times. What this receptor recognizes is not known. The sample holds no much larger clone one base away, and base qualities are not on file. This entry comes from a study of technical replicates of blood from four donors (dated by TCRdb to between 2016 and 2019). Library construction relied on the immunoSEQ multiplex PCR assay. What TCRdb holds here is the immuneACCESS table cut down to in-frame rearrangements. Part of the clones is not present; checked against another copy, under half of the missing clones reflect an unresolved V gene, and the others are unexplained. This sample is represented by 65,000 to 70,000 clones; around 90% of them were singletons. 3.5% to 5.5% of the sample rests with the top ten. Including cysteine and phenylalanine, the CDR3 has 13 amino acids. Of the read, only the CDR3 DNA is kept; its 39 bases are in frame from base 1. The germline V gene gives CDR1 as SGHDT and CDR2 as YYEEEE. V was cut back by 1 base and J by 6 bases, leaving a gap of 9 bases between them.

The specimen sequenced was PBMCs. The rearranged chain carries TRBV5-6 and TRBJ2-3; the D gene is possibly TRBD1, with 5 bases matching. The receptor's source is a human donor in good health. Some clones in this sample may be carry-over from other donors' samples. The bases read TGTGCCAGCAGCTTGCCAGGGCCGGATACGCAGTATTTT. It codes for CASSLPGPDTQYF. Here the CDR3 is joined to the reference TRBV5-6 and TRBJ2-3 genes, and the full variable domain is: DAGVTQSPTHLIKTRGQQVTLRCSPKSGHDTVSWYQQALGQGPQFIFQYYEEEERQRGNFPDRFSGHQFPNYSSELNVNALLLGDSALYLCASSLPGPDTQYFGPGTRLTVL.